The rows below give T cell receptor beta chains drawn from one sample of a study of T cells after posttransplantation cyclophosphamide. Generated by immunoSEQ multiplex PCR, the TCRdb table keeps only in-frame clones and is missing some. The sample has roughly 8,000 clones, around 90% seen once; the top ten hold approximately 1.1%. The sequences come from CD4+ T cells sorted from blood, collected about 1,500 days after allogeneic stem cell transplant with posttransplant cyclophosphamide. All receptors come from a female patient aged 50 to 65 who received an allogeneic stem cell transplant from a related donor, was CMV-positive, and had no GVHD. The graft donor may be the source of some T cells. CDR3s include the opening cysteine and the closing phenylalanine or tryptophan.

V	J	CDR3
TRBV29-1	TRBJ2-1	CSGRGGDKQFF
TRBV5-1	TRBJ2-1	CASSLAQLAFNEQFF
TRBV30	TRBJ1-5	CAWSVRYGWGGQPQHF
TRBV7-9	TRBJ2-3	CASSLARGQGPDTQYF
TRBV5-8	TRBJ2-1	CASSRRWNEQFF
TRBV5-1	TRBJ1-1	CASSPLGGSGNTEAFF
TRBV7-2	TRBJ2-7	CASSSGRYEQYF
TRBV19	TRBJ2-2	CASSTWKLGSGAGELFF
TRBV30	TRBJ1-2	CAWSVSGQGIFRGYTF
TRBV4-3	TRBJ2-5	CASSQDPRGGAKETQYF
TRBV5-1	TRBJ2-1	CASTEITAYNEQFF
TRBV28	TRBJ2-3	CAITTPRTDTQYF
TRBV15	TRBJ2-5	CATSREAFRGTQYF
TRBV7-2	TRBJ2-1	CASSLANNRAGGNEQFF
TRBV27	TRBJ2-7	CASSLQSGEQYF
TRBV6-5	TRBJ2-3	CASSGEWVDTQYF
TRBV2	TRBJ1-5	CASSHPGQFDQPQHF
TRBV6-6	TRBJ1-5	CASSYTTGQPQHF
TRBV14	TRBJ1-1	CASSPRPGGAWSTEAFF
TRBV19	TRBJ1-4	CASSISKGVNEKLFF
TRBV19	TRBJ2-7	CASSNIGVGGPDSYEQYF
TRBV4-1	TRBJ1-1	CASSPLLGRAFF
TRBV7-3	TRBJ2-2	CASSLYLDTGELFF
TRBV4-1	TRBJ1-1	CASSQRTGLNTEAFF
TRBV7-9	TRBJ1-2	CASSLTGVMVRNGYTF
TRBV4-2	TRBJ2-1	CASSQWGASGNNEQFF
TRBV9	TRBJ2-7	CASSVDLYSYEQYF
TRBV5-5	TRBJ2-1	CASSPFTSSYNEQFF
TRBV4-1	TRBJ1-5	CASSHFSGVNQPQHF
TRBV5-1	TRBJ2-3	CASSLAGQGFGTDTQYF
TRBV7-3	TRBJ2-5	CASSFDRASGLETQYF
TRBV7-9	TRBJ2-3	CASSLVLGGAGDTQYF
TRBV7-3	TRBJ2-3	CASSLRAGGSTDTQYF
TRBV7-2	TRBJ1-5	CASSLVTGSNQPQHF
TRBV19	TRBJ2-3	CASSKTVTDTQYF